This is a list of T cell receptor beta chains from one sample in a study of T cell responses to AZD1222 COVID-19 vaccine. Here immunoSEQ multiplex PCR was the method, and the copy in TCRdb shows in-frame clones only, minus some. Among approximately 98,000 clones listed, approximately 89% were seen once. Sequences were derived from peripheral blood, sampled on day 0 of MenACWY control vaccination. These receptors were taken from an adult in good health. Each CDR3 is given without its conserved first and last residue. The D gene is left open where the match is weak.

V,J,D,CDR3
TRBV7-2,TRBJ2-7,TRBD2,ASSLAPSSGASYEQY
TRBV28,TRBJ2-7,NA,ASSFQTSLAEQY
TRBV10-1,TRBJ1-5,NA,ASRRQQDQPQH
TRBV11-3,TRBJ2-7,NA,ASSFSGVGTYEQY
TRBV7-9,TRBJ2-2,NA,ASSLGSLGNTGELF
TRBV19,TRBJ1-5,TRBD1,ASKGQGGNQPQH
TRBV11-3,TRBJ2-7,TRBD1,ASSSTPGQGSYEQY
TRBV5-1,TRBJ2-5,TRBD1,ASRDRGRETQY
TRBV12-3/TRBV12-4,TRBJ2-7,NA,ASSLGRDYEQY
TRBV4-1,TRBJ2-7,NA,ASSQAGSYEQY
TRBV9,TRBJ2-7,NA,ASSVGETMIPEQY
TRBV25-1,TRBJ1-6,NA,ASRDRLSSPLH
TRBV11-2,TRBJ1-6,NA,ASSLGYGQPN
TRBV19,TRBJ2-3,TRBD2,ASSIERGGDTDTQY
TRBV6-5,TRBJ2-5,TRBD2,ASSYTTTGGETQY
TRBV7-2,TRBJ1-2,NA,ASSLASYGYT
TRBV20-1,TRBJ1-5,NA,SASAGMGGQPQH
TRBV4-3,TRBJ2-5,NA,ASSQRYGMVWETQY
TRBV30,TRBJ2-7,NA,AWSVLGSGEQY
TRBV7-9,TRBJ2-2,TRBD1,ASSLSWDSKNTGELF
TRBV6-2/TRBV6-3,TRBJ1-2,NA,ASSNRDKNYGYT
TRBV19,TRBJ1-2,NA,ASRGANGGYT
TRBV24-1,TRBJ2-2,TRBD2,ATSGGGLVNTGELF
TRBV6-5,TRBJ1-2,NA,ASSIGTNSNYGYT
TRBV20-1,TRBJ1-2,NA,SASSGRDYGYT
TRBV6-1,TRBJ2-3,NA,ASSEADSSSTDTQY
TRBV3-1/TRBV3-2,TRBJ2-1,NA,ASRRGAYKDNEQF
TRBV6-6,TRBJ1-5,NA,ASSRVDQPQH
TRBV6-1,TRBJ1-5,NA,ASSEGGGREYQPQH
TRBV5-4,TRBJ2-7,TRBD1,ASSLYDREYEQY
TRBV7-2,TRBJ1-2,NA,ASLDLYYGYT
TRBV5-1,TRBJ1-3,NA,ASSLASSGGNTIY
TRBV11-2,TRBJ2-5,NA,ASSWDTEETQY
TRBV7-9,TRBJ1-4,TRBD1,ASSGRQGPNEKLF
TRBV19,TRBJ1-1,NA,ASSIGGVGTEAF
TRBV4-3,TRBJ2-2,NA,ASSRGGQIDTGELF
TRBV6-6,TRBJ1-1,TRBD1,ASSYGTGDTEAF
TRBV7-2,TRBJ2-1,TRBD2,ASSLGRGGAYNEQF
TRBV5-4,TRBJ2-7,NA,ASSLGGYEQY
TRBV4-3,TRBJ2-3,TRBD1,ASSLLMTGTGHTDTQY
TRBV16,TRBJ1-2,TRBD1,ASSLTGGADYGYT
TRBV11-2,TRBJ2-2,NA,ASSLVAGVTGELF
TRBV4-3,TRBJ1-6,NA,ASSQGRLGNSPLH
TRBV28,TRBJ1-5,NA,ASSLWRGGQPQH
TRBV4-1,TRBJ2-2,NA,ASSQEGVAGELF
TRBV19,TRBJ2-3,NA,ASRSGGASTDTQY